A selection of T cell receptor beta chains follows, all from one sample in a study of shared clonotypes between healthy human individuals. Data came from immunoSEQ multiplex PCR; TCRdb stores just in-frame clones and leaves some out. In the table there are roughly 380,000 clones, about 97% of which are singletons. The specimen was memory CD8+ T cells sorted from blood. Receptor source: a man aged 25-45 years in good health. The CDR3 runs from the conserved cysteine through the conserved F or W. A D gene is named only where the DNA matches it firmly. The size of a clone is reported for some rows only, either as once, few or many, or as a class for expanded clones.

D	J	V	size	DNA	CDR3
.	TRBJ1-1	TRBV6-6	.	TGTGCCAGCAGACCTGGGGGGAACACTGAAGCTTTCTTT	CASRPGGNTEAFF
TRBD2	TRBJ2-3	TRBV7-3	once	TGTGCCAGCAGCTTAACGGGAGTACTAGCGGGAGGGTCAGATACGCAGTATTTT	CASSLTGVLAGGSDTQYF
TRBD2	TRBJ2-7	TRBV7-2	.	TGTGCCAGCAGCTTAGAGGGACTAGCGGGATCCCAGAAGGTCTACGAGCAGTACTTC	CASSLEGLAGSQKVYEQYF
.	TRBJ2-3	TRBV6-1	.	TGTGCCAGCAGTACCGTATCCACAGATACGCAGTATTTT	CASSTVSTDTQYF
TRBD2	TRBJ2-7	TRBV30	.	TGTGCCTGGGCCACCTCTAGCGGGATCCACGAGCAGTACTTC	CAWATSSGIHEQYF
.	TRBJ2-1	TRBV19	.	TGTGCCAGTAGTATTGAAGGGCGCAATGAGCAGTTCTTC	CASSIEGRNEQFF
.	TRBJ2-7	TRBV5-8	.	TGTGCCAGCAGCTTTGGGTGGGGAGGCCGGGGGTCCTACGAGCAGTACTTC	CASSFGWGGRGSYEQYF
.	TRBJ1-5	TRBV11-2	.	TGTGCCAGCAGCCCGACAGATTCCACTCAGCCCCAGCATTTT	CASSPTDSTQPQHF
TRBD1	TRBJ1-2	TRBV5-1	once	TGCGCCAGCAGCTCTGACAGGGGCTCTAACTATGGCTACACCTTC	CASSSDRGSNYGYTF
TRBD1	TRBJ1-2	TRBV27	.	TGTGCCAGCAGTCCAGACCGACAGGGGGCGAACTATGGCTACACCTTC	CASSPDRQGANYGYTF
.	TRBJ2-7	TRBV19	.	TGTGCCAGTAGCCTAACAGGGACCTACGAGCAGTACTTC	CASSLTGTYEQYF
.	TRBJ2-1	TRBV19	.	TGTGCCAGTAGTATCACTCCTGCCTACAATGAGCAGTTCTTC	CASSITPAYNEQFF
TRBD2	TRBJ2-1	TRBV10-2	.	TGCGCCAGCGGACTAGCGGGGGCCCGCCGACCTGAGCAGTTCTTC	CASGLAGARRPEQFF
TRBD1	TRBJ1-4	TRBV25-1	.	TGTGCCAGCAGAAGGACAGGGGTGGAGGAAAAACTGTTTTTT	CASRRTGVEEKLFF
.	TRBJ2-1	TRBV5-6	.	TGTGCCAGCACCTCCGGGACGGTTAGAGGAGAGCAGTTCTTC	CASTSGTVRGEQFF